The source of this TCR beta chain is a study of identical twins. The V segment lost 3 bases and the J segment 6 bases; nucleotides outside the gene matches: 5. This CDR3 has 14 residues. This clonotype was recorded many times. Its antigen is not identified. Whole-study findings and limits: Beta clonotypes that were abundant in cord blood contained fewer insertions, a pattern absent from memory repertoires. Sharing of beta out-of-frame sequences by twins showed a weaker excess. Low generation probability was overrepresented in out-of-frame alpha sequences shared by twins.

TCRdb re-derived calls from the 5' RACE reads in MiXCR, one entry per CDR3 protein. This sample has 410,000 or so distinct CDR3 sequences; 15% to 20% occur once, and the top ten carry 12%. The receptor comes from a man in his fifties in good health. J is TRBJ2-1 and V is TRBV12-3 or TRBV12-4; 7 bases match TRBD1. The sample comprised naive T cells sorted from blood. In DNA form, the CDR3 reads TGTGCCAGCAGTTTGACAGGGTTCAGCAATGAGCAGTTCTTC. This sequence encodes CASSLTGFSNEQFF.